This T cell receptor beta chain is from a study of OX40 agonist ivuxolimab in advanced cancers. Some background on the complete study: The costimulatory receptor OX40 (CD134) was targeted by ivuxolimab, a fully human IgG2 agonistic monoclonal antibody. The paper describes the monotherapy dose-escalation part (N ≈ 52 patients) of the phase I trial of ivuxolimab. Partial responses were achieved by three dose-escalation patients, of whom one had hepatocellular carcinoma and two had cutaneous melanoma. Intravenous ivuxolimab was administered to patients every 2 weeks at six dose levels: 0.01, 0.1, 0.3, 1.5, 3 and 10 mg/kg. Peripheral TCRbeta sequencing was intended to test whether TCR sequence diversity was altered and clonal T-cell expansion was caused by ivuxolimab. Of the 52 patients in dose escalation, about 20 had hepatocellular carcinoma, approximately 15 had melanoma, 9 had renal cell carcinoma and 9 had head and neck cancer. Patients were allowed to have had prior anti-PD-1, anti-PD-L1 or anti-CTLA-4 therapy, and around 40% of the dose-escalation patients had previously received checkpoint inhibitors. The dose-escalation cohort was about 83% male with a mean age of about 58 years, ranging from roughly 23 to 85.

Patients with a history of autoimmune disease or receiving systemic immunosuppression were excluded from the trial. Peripheral blood for TCR sequencing was drawn from every dose cohort at baseline, at cycle 4 day 1 and at cycle 7 day 1. Samples were obtained from an open-label, multicenter, first-in-human phase I dose-escalation trial of ivuxolimab. The trial enrolled adults with locally advanced or metastatic head and neck squamous cell, hepatocellular, melanoma or renal cell carcinoma. CD4+ and CD8+ T cells were sorted separately from peripheral blood before TCR sequencing. What the work shows at the level of the full study, not this receptor alone: After ivuxolimab, more expanded clones were found on average in CD8+ T cells than in CD4+ T cells. Clonal expansion of both CD4+ and CD8+ blood T cells was observed from baseline to week 6 at doses 0.1 to 3.0 mg/kg. In the 0.1-3.0 mg/kg groups, partial responders had among the lowest normalized peripheral clonal expansion, particularly in CD8+ T cells. Which antigens the clonally expanded peripheral T cells were specific for was not determined. Low levels of normalized T-cell clonal expansion were also seen in some nonresponding patients.

In regard to this clone: No cognate antigen has been identified for it. One base away lies a much larger clone, so this may be a sequencing read error.

Genomic DNA was extracted from sorted cells for sequencing of the TCRbeta CDR3 region. The immunoSEQ Assay was used to sequence the TCRbeta CDR3 regions. Imported from immuneACCESS, the table was reduced by TCRdb to in-frame sequences with V and J called. These copies leave out some clones; in studies compared against another copy, an unresolved V gene accounts for under half, and the cause of the remainder is not known. A total of over 40,000 clones appear in this sample, around 90% of them only once. 11% to 15% of the sample goes to the ten largest clones. This sequence was found in an adult with an advanced solid tumor such as melanoma, head and neck, liver or kidney cancer. The sample in question was CD4+ or CD8+ T cells sorted from blood, obtained in a trial of the OX40 agonist ivuxolimab.

The CDR3 here reads CASSLAYEQYF. The DNA sequence is TGTGCCAGCAGCCTCGCCTACGAGCAGTACTTC. The sequence is built from TRBV16 and TRBJ2-7, with no confidently assigned D gene. Trimming takes 4 bases from V and 2 bases from J, and the germline ends sit 3 bases apart. The CDR3 measures 11 amino acids from cysteine to phenylalanine. Only the CDR3 part of the read is kept: 33 bases, read in frame from the first base. In the germline V gene, CDR1 corresponds to KGHSY and CDR2 to FQNENV. With the rest looked up from the reference TRBV16 and TRBJ2-7 genes rather than sequenced, the full variable domain is GEEVAQTPKHLVRGEGQKAKLYCAPIKGHSYVFWYQQVLKNEFKFLISFQNENVFDETGMPKERFSAKCLPNSPCSLEIQATKLEDSAVYFCASSLAYEQYFGPGTRLTVT.